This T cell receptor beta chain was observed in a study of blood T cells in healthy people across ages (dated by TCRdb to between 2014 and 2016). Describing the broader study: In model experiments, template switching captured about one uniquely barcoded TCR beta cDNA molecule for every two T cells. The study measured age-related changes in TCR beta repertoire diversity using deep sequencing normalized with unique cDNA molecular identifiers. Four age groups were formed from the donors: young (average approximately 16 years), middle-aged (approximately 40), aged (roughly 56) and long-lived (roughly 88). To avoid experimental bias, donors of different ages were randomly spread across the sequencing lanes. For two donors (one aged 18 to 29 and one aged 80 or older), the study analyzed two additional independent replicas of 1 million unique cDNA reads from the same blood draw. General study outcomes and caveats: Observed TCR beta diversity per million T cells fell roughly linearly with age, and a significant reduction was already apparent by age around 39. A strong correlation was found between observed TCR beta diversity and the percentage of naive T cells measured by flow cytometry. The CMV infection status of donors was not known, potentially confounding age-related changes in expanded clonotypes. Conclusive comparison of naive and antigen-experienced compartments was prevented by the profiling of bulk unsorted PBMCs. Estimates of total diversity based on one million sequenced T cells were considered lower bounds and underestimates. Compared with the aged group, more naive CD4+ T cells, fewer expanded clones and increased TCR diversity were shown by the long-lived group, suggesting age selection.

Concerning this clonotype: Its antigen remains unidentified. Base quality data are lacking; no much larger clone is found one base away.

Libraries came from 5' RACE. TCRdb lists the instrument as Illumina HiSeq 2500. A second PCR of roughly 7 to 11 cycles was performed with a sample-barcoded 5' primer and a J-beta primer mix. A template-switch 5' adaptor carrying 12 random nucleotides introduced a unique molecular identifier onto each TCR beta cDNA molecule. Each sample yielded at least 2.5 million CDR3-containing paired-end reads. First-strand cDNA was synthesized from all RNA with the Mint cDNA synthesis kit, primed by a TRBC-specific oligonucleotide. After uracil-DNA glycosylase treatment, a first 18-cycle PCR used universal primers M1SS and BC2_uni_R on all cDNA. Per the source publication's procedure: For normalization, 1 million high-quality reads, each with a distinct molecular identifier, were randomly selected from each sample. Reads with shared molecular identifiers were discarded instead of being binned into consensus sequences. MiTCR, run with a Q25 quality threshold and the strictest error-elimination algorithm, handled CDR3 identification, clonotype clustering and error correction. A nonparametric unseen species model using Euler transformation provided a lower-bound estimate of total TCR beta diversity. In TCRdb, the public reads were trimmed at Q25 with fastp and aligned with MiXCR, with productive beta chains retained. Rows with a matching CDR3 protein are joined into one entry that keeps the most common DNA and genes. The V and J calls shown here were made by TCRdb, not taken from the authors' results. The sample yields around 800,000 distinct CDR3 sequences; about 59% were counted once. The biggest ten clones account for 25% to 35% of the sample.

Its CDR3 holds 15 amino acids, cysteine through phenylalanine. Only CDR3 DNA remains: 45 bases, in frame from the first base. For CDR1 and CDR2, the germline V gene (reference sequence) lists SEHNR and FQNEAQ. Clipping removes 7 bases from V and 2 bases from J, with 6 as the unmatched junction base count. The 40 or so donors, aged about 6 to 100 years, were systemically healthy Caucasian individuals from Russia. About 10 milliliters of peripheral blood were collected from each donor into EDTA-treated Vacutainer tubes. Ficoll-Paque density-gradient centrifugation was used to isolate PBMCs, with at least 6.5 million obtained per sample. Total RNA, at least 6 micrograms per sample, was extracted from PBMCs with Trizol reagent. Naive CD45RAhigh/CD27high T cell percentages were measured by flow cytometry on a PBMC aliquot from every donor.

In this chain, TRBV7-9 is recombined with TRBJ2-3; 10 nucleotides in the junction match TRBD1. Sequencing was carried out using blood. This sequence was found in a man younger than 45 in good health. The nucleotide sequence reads TGTGCCAGCACCATGACAGGGGGCCCCACAGATACGCAGTATTTT. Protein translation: CASTMTGGPTDTQYF.